Below are 16 T cell receptor beta chains sequenced from a single sample in a study of T cells after posttransplantation cyclophosphamide. Generated by immunoSEQ multiplex PCR, the TCRdb table keeps only in-frame clones and is missing some. The sample counts more than 10,000 clones, none seen once; the ten largest own roughly a quarter. Cyclophosphamide on days +3 and +4 followed busulfan-fludarabine conditioning and a marrow graft. Sequencing used PBMCs, obtained after allogeneic stem cell transplant with posttransplant cyclophosphamide. All receptors derive from a female patient between 35 and 55 years old who received an allogeneic stem cell transplant from an unrelated donor, was CMV-positive, and had acute GVHD only. T cells may partly derive from the graft donor.

In this sample, this clone turned up many times. The chain recombines TRBV5-1 with TRBJ1-4; D perhaps matches TRBD1 (6 bases). The CDR3 runs 15 residues. Trimming stripped 4 bases from V and 1 base from J, with 11 bases between. Germline CDR1 reads SGHRS; CDR2 reads YFSETQ. The CDR3 is CASSLRGGTNEKLFF. The CDR3 bases are TGCGCCAGCAGCCTGAGGGGGGGAACTAATGAAAAACTGTTTTTT.

Only a few counts were recorded for this clone. The chain links TRBV7-3 to TRBJ2-1, with a tentative D call TRBD1 (6 bases). This CDR3 comprises 15 residues. The V gene lost 4 bases and the J gene lost 6 bases, with 16 bases spanning the gap. CDR1 is SGHTA and CDR2 is FQGTGA in the germline V gene. The CDR3 bases are TGTGCCAGCAGCTCCCGCACAGGGCTCGGCAATGAGCAGTTCTTC. Translated: CASSSRTGLGNEQFF.

This clone was seen repeatedly, ten times or more. This sequence joins TRBV7-3 and TRBJ2-7, with D perhaps matching TRBD2 (6 bases). This CDR3 has 15 residues. The V end was cut by 1 base, the J end by 2 bases, with 12 bases between. Looked up from germline, CDR1 is SGHTA and CDR2 is FQGTGA. The CDR3 loop is CASSLSAGIAYEQYF. CDR3 in DNA: TGTGCCAGCAGCTTAAGCGCGGGGATCGCCTACGAGCAGTACTTC.

This clone has at least ten counts. The chain links TRBV5-1 to TRBJ2-3; 8 nucleotides line up with TRBD1. The CDR3 contains 15 residues. Per germline, CDR1 SGHRS and CDR2 YFSETQ. The ends lost 4 bases at V and 0 bases at J; junction bases unmatched: 4. CDR3 coding DNA: TGCGCCAGCAGCACCGGACAGGGAAGCACAGATACGCAGTATTTT. Its translation is CASSTGQGSTDTQYF.

This clone was detected many times. The V gene is TRBV28, the J gene TRBJ2-1; D perhaps matches TRBD2 (6 bases). The germline CDR1 and CDR2 sequences are MDHEN and SYDVKM. The CDR3 extends over 15 amino acids. Trimming took 6 bases from V and 0 from J, leaving 12 bases between them. CDR3 sequence reads: CASRDLANSYNEQFF. CDR3 bases: TGTGCCAGCAGGGATCTAGCGAACTCCTACAATGAGCAGTTCTTC.

J is TRBJ2-4 and V is TRBV28; D is ambiguous. There are 13 residues in the CDR3. CDR1 is MDHEN and CDR2 is SYDVKM in the germline V gene. V was pared by 3 bases and J by 3 bases, with 6 bases between. The CDR3: CASSFHSKNIQYF. Here the CDR3 DNA reads TGTGCCAGCAGTTTTCACAGCAAAAACATTCAGTACTTC.

The rearrangement uses TRBV5-4 and TRBJ2-1; 10 bases line up with TRBD2. Germline lookup yields CDR1 SGHNT and CDR2 YYREEE (reference sequence). This CDR3 is built from 16 residues. V was pared by 3 bases and J by 8 bases, with 11 bases of the junction left unmatched. CDR3 loop: CASSSRRASGSYEQFF. CDR3 nucleotide sequence: TGTGCCAGCAGCTCACGTCGGGCTAGCGGGAGTTATGAGCAGTTCTTC.

This clone has just a few counts. The chain combines TRBV7-2 with TRBJ2-5; 7 bases are a match to TRBD2. Germline V CDR1 and CDR2: SGHTA, FQGNSA. The CDR3 contains 14 residues. J was trimmed by 1 base and V by 5 bases; bases with no gene match: 4. CDR3 sequence reads: CASSPTSVQETQYF. DNA for the CDR3: TGTGCCAGCAGCCCCACTAGCGTCCAAGAGACCCAGTACTTC.

This clone was seen ten or more times. This chain uses TRBV27 with TRBJ1-5; no definite D call. The CDR3 consists of 19 residues. The germline V gene has CDR1 MNHEY and CDR2 SMNVEV (reference sequence). V gave up 6 bases and J gave up 3 bases, with 27 bases separating them. The CDR3 nucleotides read TGTGCCAGCAGCAGAAGAACAAATTGGGGAGGAGTGGACAATCAGCCCCAGCATTTT. Amino acids: CASSRRTNWGGVDNQPQHF.

In this sample, this clone turned up a few times. The chain is built from TRBV9 and TRBJ1-4, with TRBD1 as a possible D gene (6 bases). The CDR3 extends over 14 amino acids. Trimming took off 3 bases at V and 14 bases at J, with 20 bases between the two ends. The V gene's germline CDR1 is SGDLS and CDR2 YYNGEE. The CDR3 DNA is TGTGCCAGCAGCGAACTGGAGGGGGGGCAGCGTCTGTTTTTT. The encoded protein is CASSELEGGQRLFF.

This clone was counted many times. V usage is TRBV5-1 and J usage is TRBJ1-1; TRBD1 matches 7 bases. The CDR3 totals 17 residues. From germline, CDR1 is SGHRS and CDR2 YFSETQ. V lost 0 bases, J lost 3 bases, and 11 bases stayed unmatched. CDR3 nucleotide sequence: TGCGCCAGCAGCTTGGGGGGACAGCGCCTAATCCACACTGAAGCTTTCTTT. Its protein product is CASSLGGQRLIHTEAFF.

This clone was seen repeatedly, ten times or more. The chain is built from TRBV29-1 and TRBJ1-2; 9 positions match TRBD1. The V gene's germline CDR1 is SQVTM and CDR2 ANQGSEA. CDR3 length equals 13 residues. With 6 bases clipped from V and 2 bases from J, the junction kept 4 bases outside the gene matches. The CDR3 sequence is CSVETGGNYGYTF. The DNA of the CDR3 is TGCAGCGTGGAGACAGGGGGGAACTATGGCTACACCTTC.

This clone ranks as medium-sized. This chain connects TRBV19 to TRBJ2-2, with TRBD1 matching over 10 bases. J gave up 6 bases and V 8 bases, and 9 bases lay outside the gene matches. CDR1 is LNHDA and CDR2 is SQIVND in the germline V gene (reference sequence). There are 15 residues in the CDR3. The DNA of the CDR3 is TGTGCCAGTCAACCGGGACAGGGGCCTGCCGGGGAGCTGTTTTTT. Translated: CASQPGQGPAGELFF.

In this sample, this clone turned up a few times. The gene calls are TRBV27 and TRBJ1-2, with TRBD1 matching 8 bases. CDR3 length: 13 amino acids. Germline V CDR1 and CDR2: MNHEY, SMNVEV (reference sequence). V dropped 2 bases and J dropped 4; count of bases not matched to a gene: 0. As DNA, the CDR3 is TGTGCCAGCAGTTTAGACAGGGGCTATGGCTACACCTTC. It specifies CASSLDRGYGYTF.

There are many counts of this clone. The rearrangement links TRBV5-1 to TRBJ1-1; TRBD1 might be the D (5 bases). The CDR3 totals 13 residues. V dropped 5 bases and J dropped 4 bases, with 12 bases sitting between them. Looked up from germline, CDR1 is SGHRS and CDR2 is YFSETQ. The CDR3 here is CASRAGRGTEAFF. The CDR3 nucleotides read TGCGCCAGCAGGGCAGGAAGGGGCACTGAAGCTTTCTTT.

This clone was recorded a few times. The chain has TRBV9 and TRBJ1-2; D is unresolved. CDR3 length equals 15 residues. Trimming pared 3 bases from V and 0 bases from J, leaving 12 bases between. Germline V lookup: CDR1 SGDLS, CDR2 YYNGEE. The CDR3 DNA follows: TGTGCCAGCAGCGGTCGGGGATCGCCTAACTATGGCTACACCTTC. It encodes CASSGRGSPNYGYTF.